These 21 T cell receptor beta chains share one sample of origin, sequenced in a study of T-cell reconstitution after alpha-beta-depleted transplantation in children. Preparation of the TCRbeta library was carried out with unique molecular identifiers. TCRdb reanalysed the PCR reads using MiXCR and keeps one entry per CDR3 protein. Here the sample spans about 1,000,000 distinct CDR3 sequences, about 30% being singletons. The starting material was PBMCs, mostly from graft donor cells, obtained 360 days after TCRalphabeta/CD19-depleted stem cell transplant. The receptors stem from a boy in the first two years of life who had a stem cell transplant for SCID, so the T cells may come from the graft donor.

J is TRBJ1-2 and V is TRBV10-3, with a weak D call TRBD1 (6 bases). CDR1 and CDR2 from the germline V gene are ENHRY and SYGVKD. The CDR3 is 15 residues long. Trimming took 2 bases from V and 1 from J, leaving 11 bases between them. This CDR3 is CAISEGGQSNYGYTF. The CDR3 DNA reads TGTGCCATCAGTGAGGGTGGACAGAGTAACTATGGCTACACCTTC.

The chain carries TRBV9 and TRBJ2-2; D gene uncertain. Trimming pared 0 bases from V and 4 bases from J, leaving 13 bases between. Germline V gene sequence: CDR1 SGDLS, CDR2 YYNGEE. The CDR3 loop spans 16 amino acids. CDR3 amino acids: CASSVVPHISTGELFF. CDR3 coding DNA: TGTGCCAGCAGCGTAGTACCTCATATTAGCACCGGGGAGCTGTTTTTT.

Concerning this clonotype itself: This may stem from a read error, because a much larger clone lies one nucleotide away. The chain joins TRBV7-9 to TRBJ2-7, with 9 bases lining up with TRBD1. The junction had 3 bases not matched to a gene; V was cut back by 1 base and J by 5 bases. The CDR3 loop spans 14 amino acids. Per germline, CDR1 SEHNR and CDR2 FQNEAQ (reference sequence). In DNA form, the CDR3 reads TGTGCCAGCAGCTTAGAGGGACAGGGCCACGAGCAGTACTTC. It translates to CASSLEGQGHEQYF.

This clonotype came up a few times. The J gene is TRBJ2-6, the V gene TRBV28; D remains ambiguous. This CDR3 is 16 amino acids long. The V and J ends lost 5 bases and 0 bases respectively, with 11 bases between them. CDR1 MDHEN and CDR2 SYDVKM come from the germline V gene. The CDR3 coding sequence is TGTGCCAGCAGTCGTGGACGGTCCTCTGGGGCCAACGTCCTGACTTTC. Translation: CASSRGRSSGANVLTF.

The CDR3 protein is CASSLFRRDTQYF. DNA for the CDR3: TGTGCCAGCAGTTTATTTAGGCGGGATACGCAGTATTTT. V and J are TRBV28 and TRBJ2-3; no definite D call. Germline loops: CDR1 MDHEN, CDR2 SYDVKM. The CDR3 sequence is 13 residues long. The ends were cut back, 1 base at V and 6 bases at J, with 8 bases in the middle.

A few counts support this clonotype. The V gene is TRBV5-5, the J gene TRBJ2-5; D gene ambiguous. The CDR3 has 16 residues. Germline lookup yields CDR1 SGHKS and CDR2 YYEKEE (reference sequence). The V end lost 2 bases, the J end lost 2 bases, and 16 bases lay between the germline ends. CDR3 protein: CASSLRMDLPQETQYF. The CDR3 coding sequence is TGTGCCAGCAGCTTACGCATGGATCTCCCTCAAGAGACCCAGTACTTC. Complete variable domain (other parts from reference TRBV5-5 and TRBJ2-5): DAGVTQSPTHLIKTRGQQVTLRCSPISGHKSVSWYQQVLGQGPQFIFQYYEKEERGRGNFPDRFSARQFPNYSSELNVNALLLGDSALYLCASSLRMDLPQETQYFGPGTRLLVL.

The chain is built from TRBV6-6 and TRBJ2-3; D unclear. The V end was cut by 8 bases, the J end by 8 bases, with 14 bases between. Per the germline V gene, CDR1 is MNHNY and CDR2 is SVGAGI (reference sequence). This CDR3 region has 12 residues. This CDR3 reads CASFSPPGTQYF. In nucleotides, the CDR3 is TGTGCCAGCTTTTCCCCCCCCGGTACGCAGTATTTT.

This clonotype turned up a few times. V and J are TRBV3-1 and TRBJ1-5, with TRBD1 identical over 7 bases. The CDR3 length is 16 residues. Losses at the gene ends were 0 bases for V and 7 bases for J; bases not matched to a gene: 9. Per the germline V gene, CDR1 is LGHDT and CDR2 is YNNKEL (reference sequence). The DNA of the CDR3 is TGTGCCAGCAGCCAAGAGGGGACTCTACAGGGGCAGCCCCAGCATTTT. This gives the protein CASSQEGTLQGQPQHF.

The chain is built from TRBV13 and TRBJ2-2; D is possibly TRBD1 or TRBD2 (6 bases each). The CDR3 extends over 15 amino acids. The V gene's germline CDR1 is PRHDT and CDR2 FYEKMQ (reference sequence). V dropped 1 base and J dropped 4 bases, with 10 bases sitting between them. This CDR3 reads CASSLVEGGTGELFF. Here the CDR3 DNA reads TGTGCCAGCAGCTTAGTCGAGGGGGGCACCGGGGAGCTGTTTTTT.

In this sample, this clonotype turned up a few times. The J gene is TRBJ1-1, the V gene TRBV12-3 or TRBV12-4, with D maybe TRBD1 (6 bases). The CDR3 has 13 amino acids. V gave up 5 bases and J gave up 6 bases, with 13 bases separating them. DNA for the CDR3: TGTGCCAGCAGTCCACCAGGGGTGCCTGAAGCTTTCTTT. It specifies CASSPPGVPEAFF.

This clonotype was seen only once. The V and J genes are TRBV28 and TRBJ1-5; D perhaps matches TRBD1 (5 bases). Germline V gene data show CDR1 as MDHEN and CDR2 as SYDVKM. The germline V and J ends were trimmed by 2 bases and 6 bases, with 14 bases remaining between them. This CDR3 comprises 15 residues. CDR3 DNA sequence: TGTGCCAGCAGTTTAATATGGCAGGGAAGTCAGCCCCAGCATTTT. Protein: CASSLIWQGSQPQHF.

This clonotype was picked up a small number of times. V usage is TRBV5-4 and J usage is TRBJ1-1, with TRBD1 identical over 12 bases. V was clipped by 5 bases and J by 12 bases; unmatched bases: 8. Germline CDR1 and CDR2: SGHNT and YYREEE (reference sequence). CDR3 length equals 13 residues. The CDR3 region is CASSSGTGGGTFF. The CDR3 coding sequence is TGTGCCAGCAGTTCCGGGACAGGGGGCGGTACTTTCTTT.

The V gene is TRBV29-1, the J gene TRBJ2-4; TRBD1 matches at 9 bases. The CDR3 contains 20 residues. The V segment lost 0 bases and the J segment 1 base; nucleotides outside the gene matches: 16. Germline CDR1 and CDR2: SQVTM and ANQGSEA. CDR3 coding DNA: TGCAGCGTTGAAGATCGTGGGGGGACAGGGAGGCCCTCGGCCAAAAACATTCAGTACTTC. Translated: CSVEDRGGTGRPSAKNIQYF.

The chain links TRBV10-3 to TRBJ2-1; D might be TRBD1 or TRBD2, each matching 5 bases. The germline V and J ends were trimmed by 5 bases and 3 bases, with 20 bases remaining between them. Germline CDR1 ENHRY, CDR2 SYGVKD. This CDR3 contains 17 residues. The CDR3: CAISPEGSRLFYNEQFF. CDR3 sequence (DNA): TGTGCCATCAGTCCCGAGGGGTCCCGCCTGTTCTACAATGAGCAGTTCTTC.

The DNA of the CDR3 is TGTGCCAGCAGCTCCCGGTGGGGCCATGAGCAGTTCTTC. The encoded protein is CASSSRWGHEQFF. The rearrangement links TRBV7-8 to TRBJ2-1; tentatively, D is TRBD1 (5 bases). V shed 4 bases and J shed 8 bases, with 12 bases lying between them. The germline V gene has CDR1 SGHVS and CDR2 FQNEAQ. The CDR3 loop spans 13 amino acids.

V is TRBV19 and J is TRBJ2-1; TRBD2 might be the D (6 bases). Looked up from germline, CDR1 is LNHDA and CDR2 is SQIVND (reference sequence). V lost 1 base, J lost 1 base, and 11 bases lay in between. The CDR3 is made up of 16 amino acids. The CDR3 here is CASSIVWRGSYNEQFF. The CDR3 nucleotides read TGTGCCAGTAGTATAGTCTGGCGGGGATCCTACAATGAGCAGTTCTTC.

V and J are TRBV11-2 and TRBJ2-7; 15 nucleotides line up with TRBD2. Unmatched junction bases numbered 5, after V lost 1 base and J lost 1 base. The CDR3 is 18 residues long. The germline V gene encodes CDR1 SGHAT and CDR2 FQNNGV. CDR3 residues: CASSLGGTSGGRSYEQYF. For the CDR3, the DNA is TGTGCCAGCAGCTTAGGAGGGACTAGCGGGGGGCGGTCCTACGAGCAGTACTTC.

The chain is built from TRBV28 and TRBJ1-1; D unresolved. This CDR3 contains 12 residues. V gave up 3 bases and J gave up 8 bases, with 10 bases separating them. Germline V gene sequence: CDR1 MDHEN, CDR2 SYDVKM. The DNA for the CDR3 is TGTGCCAGCAGTTTTGTGGGGTTGGAAGCTTTCTTT. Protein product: CASSFVGLEAFF.

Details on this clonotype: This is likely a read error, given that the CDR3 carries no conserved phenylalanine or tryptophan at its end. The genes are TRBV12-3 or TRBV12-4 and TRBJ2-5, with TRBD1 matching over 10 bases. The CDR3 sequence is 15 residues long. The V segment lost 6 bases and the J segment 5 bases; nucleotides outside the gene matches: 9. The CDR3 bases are TGTGCCAGCAGCCCCGGGACAGGGGTTTTCGAGACCCAGTACTCC. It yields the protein CASSPGTGVFETQYS.

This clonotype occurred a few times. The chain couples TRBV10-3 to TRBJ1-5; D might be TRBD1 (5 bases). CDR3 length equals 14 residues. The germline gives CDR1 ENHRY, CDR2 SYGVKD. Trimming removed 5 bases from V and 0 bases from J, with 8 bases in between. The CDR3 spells CAISSGTSNQPQHF. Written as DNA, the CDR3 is TGTGCCATCAGTTCGGGGACTAGCAATCAGCCCCAGCATTTT.

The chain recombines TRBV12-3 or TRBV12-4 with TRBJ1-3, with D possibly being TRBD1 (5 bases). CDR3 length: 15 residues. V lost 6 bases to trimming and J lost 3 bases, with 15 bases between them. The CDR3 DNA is TGTGCCAGCAGGCCCCGGGGGGGAGGTGGAAACACCATATATTTT. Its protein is CASRPRGGGGNTIYF.